One and the same sample provided the 21 T cell receptor beta chains below, sequenced in a study of cytomegalovirus exposure and HLA in healthy donors (dated by TCRdb to 2017 to 2019). The library came from the immunoSEQ multiplex PCR assay. For the multiplex PCR, a mixture combining 60 forward primers for TCR Vbeta segments and 13 reverse primers for TCR Jbeta segments was used. The table comes from immuneACCESS by way of TCRdb, which keeps in-frame sequences with V and J called. Part of the clones is missing from these tables; in studies checked, under half for an unresolved V gene and the rest for unknown reasons. For this sample the table gives around 140,000 clones, of which roughly 80% were detected only once. The top ten hold roughly 7.3% of the sample. Sequenced material: PBMCs. Every receptor here comes from a male donor in good health and CMV-seronegative.

CDR3 sequence (DNA): TGTGCCAGCAGCTTAGGCCAGGGAATTGTAGATGGCTACACCTTC. It specifies CASSLGQGIVDGYTF. The V gene is TRBV13, the J gene TRBJ1-2, with TRBD1 as a possible D gene (5 bases). The CDR3 spans 15 residues. V lost 0 bases and J 6 bases, leaving 14 bases between the germline ends. Per the germline V gene, CDR1 is PRHDT and CDR2 is FYEKMQ (reference sequence).

V usage is TRBV30 and J usage is TRBJ1-2; 9 nucleotides match TRBD1. The V gene's germline CDR1 is GTSNPN and CDR2 SVGIG (reference sequence). The CDR3 totals 14 residues. The junction had 6 bases not matched to a gene; V was cut back by 2 bases and J by 5 bases. CDR3 sequence: CAWSSTGGEYGYTF. CDR3 sequence (DNA): TGTGCCTGGAGTTCGACAGGGGGTGAATATGGCTACACCTTC. Variable domain in full (rest from reference TRBV30 and TRBJ1-2): SQTIHQWPATLVQPVGSPLSLECTVEGTSNPNLYWYRQAAGRGLQLLFYSVGIGQISSEVPQNLSASRPQDRQFILSSKKLLLSDSGFYLCAWSSTGGEYGYTFGSGTRLTVV.

The V and J genes are TRBV30 and TRBJ1-3; 8 bases align to TRBD1. After removal of 4 bases from V and 4 bases from J, the junction contained 3 bases not matched to a gene. Per the germline V gene, CDR1 is GTSNPN and CDR2 is SVGIG (reference sequence). This CDR3 region has 13 residues. The CDR3 loop is CAWNRDRGNTIYF. The CDR3 coding sequence is TGTGCCTGGAACCGGGACAGGGGAAACACCATATATTTT.

The table lists this clone with a few counts. The V gene is TRBV28, the J gene TRBJ1-4, with 10 positions matching TRBD1. Germline V gives CDR1 MDHEN, CDR2 SYDVKM. The CDR3 has 18 residues. J gave up 7 bases and V 1 base, and 12 bases lay outside the gene matches. CDR3 DNA sequence: TGTGCCAGCAGTTTATTCGGACAGGGGGACACATACGGTGAAAAACTGTTTTTT. Amino acids: CASSLFGQGDTYGEKLFF.

With respect to this clone: One junction end does not reproduce the germline sequence, and a read error may be involved. The chain carries TRBV6-4 and TRBJ2-7; D gene ambiguous. This CDR3 has 15 residues. Germline CDR1 and CDR2: MRHNA and SNTAGT. For the CDR3, the DNA is TGTGCCAGCAGTCACTCGACACTGCTTTCCTACGAGCAGTACTTC. Its protein product is CASSHSTLLSYEQYF.

This clone appeared a single time. The rearrangement uses TRBV28 and TRBJ2-7; 9 nucleotides line up with TRBD1. The CDR3 runs to 16 residues. From germline, CDR1 is MDHEN and CDR2 SYDVKM. V was pared by 7 bases and J by 6 bases, with 16 bases of the junction left unmatched. CDR3 in DNA: TGTGCCAGCATCACAGCTTTCGGGACAGGGTTAACCGAGCAGTACTTC. Its translation is CASITAFGTGLTEQYF.

The chain recombines TRBV5-6 with TRBJ2-5; tentative D call: TRBD2 (6 bases). The CDR3 spans 13 residues. The germline V gene encodes CDR1 SGHDT and CDR2 YYEEEE. Trimming stripped 2 bases from V and 4 bases from J, with 9 bases between. The CDR3 DNA reads TGTGCCAGCAGCTTTACTAGCTCAGAGACCCAGTACTTC. Encoded protein: CASSFTSSETQYF.

The rearrangement uses TRBV7-9 and TRBJ2-3, with 15 nucleotides matching TRBD2. CDR3 length: 16 amino acids. Germline CDR1 reads SEHNR; CDR2 reads FQNEAQ (reference sequence). The junction had 3 bases not matched to a gene; V was cut back by 4 bases and J by 4 bases. In DNA, the CDR3 is TGTGCCAGCAGCTGGACTAGCGGGAGGGTCTCAGATACGCAGTATTTT. Amino acid sequence: CASSWTSGRVSDTQYF. The whole variable domain, filled in from reference TRBV7-9 and TRBJ2-3, reads DTGVSQNPRHKITKRGQNVTFRCDPISEHNRLYWYRQTLGQGPEFLTYFQNEAQLEKSRLLSDRFSAERPKGSFSTLEIQRTEQGDSAMYLCASSWTSGRVSDTQYFGPGTRLTVL.

The rearrangement uses TRBV4-3 and TRBJ2-7; 7 bases agree with TRBD2. Unmatched junction bases numbered 3, after V lost 1 base and J lost 6 bases. The CDR3 contains 13 residues. The V gene's germline CDR1 is LGHNA and CDR2 YSLEER. CDR3 loop: CASSQGLAGEQYF. The CDR3 DNA follows: TGCGCCAGCAGCCAAGGACTAGCAGGCGAGCAGTACTTC.

This chain links TRBV9 with TRBJ2-3, with 9 bases identical to TRBD2. Losses at the gene ends were 3 bases for V and 0 bases for J; bases not matched to a gene: 2. Germline V gives CDR1 SGDLS, CDR2 YYNGEE. This CDR3 is built from 15 residues. CDR3 protein: CASSGTSGSTDTQYF. DNA of the CDR3: TGTGCCAGCAGCGGAACTAGCGGGAGCACAGATACGCAGTATTTT.

V usage is TRBV7-2 and J usage is TRBJ2-3; TRBD2 might be the D (7 bases). Germline CDR1 reads SGHTA; CDR2 reads FQGNSA. CDR3 length: 17 amino acids. The V gene lost 9 bases and the J gene lost 5 bases, with 27 bases spanning the gap. CDR3 DNA sequence: TGTGCCAGAGGTCCCGAGGGGGAGGGCCGACTCGGAGATACGCAGTATTTT. Its protein is CARGPEGEGRLGDTQYF.

This clone was seen just once. CDR3 sequence reads: CASSRERKETQYF. The CDR3 DNA follows: TGTGCCAGCAGTCGGGAGAGGAAAGAGACCCAGTACTTC. V usage is TRBV6-1 and J usage is TRBJ2-5; maybe TRBD2 (6 bases). Looked up from germline, CDR1 is MNHNS and CDR2 is SASEGT. V was clipped by 5 bases and J by 3 bases, with 10 bases between them. The CDR3 length is 13 residues.

A remark on this clone: This sample includes further DNA sequences coding for the same CDR3. The gene calls are TRBV5-1 and TRBJ1-4; TRBD1 is a possible D gene (5 bases). Germline CDR1 is SGHRS and CDR2 is YFSETQ. V gave up 4 bases and J gave up 7 bases, with 11 bases separating them. CDR3 length: 13 residues. The CDR3 nucleotides read TGCGCCAGCAGCCCAGACAGTGGTGAAAAACTGTTTTTT. This gives the protein CASSPDSGEKLFF.

CDR3 protein: CASSTQDRSGANVLTF. The CDR3 nucleotides are TGTGCCAGTAGTACCCAAGACAGGTCTGGGGCCAACGTCCTGACTTTC. The chain joins TRBV19 to TRBJ2-6; maybe TRBD1 (6 bases). The length of the CDR3 is 16 residues. Germline loops: CDR1 LNHDA, CDR2 SQIVND (reference sequence). The V gene lost 4 bases and the J gene lost 1 base, with 11 bases spanning the gap.

This chain links TRBV11-2 with TRBJ2-7; D gene unclear. CDR1 and CDR2 from the germline V gene are SGHAT and FQNNGV. V was clipped by 1 base and J by 3 bases, with 4 bases between them. This CDR3 is 12 amino acids long. CDR3 residues: CASSLGYYEQYF. Written as DNA, the CDR3 is TGTGCCAGCAGCTTAGGCTACTACGAGCAGTACTTC.

The V gene is TRBV18, the J gene TRBJ2-1; the match to TRBD2 covers 9 bases. Trimming at V came to 3 bases and at J to 0 bases, leaving 3 bases not matched to a gene. Germline values: CDR1 KGHSH, CDR2 LQKENI. The CDR3 extends over 16 amino acids. DNA of the CDR3: TGTGCCAGCTCACCGTTAGCGGGAGTCTCCTACAATGAGCAGTTCTTC. Translated: CASSPLAGVSYNEQFF.

The chain is built from TRBV2 and TRBJ2-7; maybe TRBD2 (6 bases). The CDR3 sequence is 12 residues long. Trimming removed 6 bases from V and 1 base from J, with 7 bases in between. The germline CDR1 and CDR2 sequences are SNHLY and FYNNEI. The CDR3 loop is CASSAGSYEQYF. The DNA of the CDR3 is TGTGCCAGCAGCGCGGGGTCCTACGAGCAGTACTTC.

The V and J genes are TRBV4-2 and TRBJ2-3; 10 nucleotides align to TRBD2. Germline values: CDR1 LGHNA, CDR2 YNFKEQ. The CDR3 is 16 amino acids. V trimming: 5 bases; J trimming: 1 base; junction bases outside the gene matches: 6. CDR3 region: CASSNSAGGGTDTQYF. CDR3 in DNA: TGTGCCAGCAGCAACTCAGCGGGGGGGGGCACAGATACGCAGTATTTT.

J is TRBJ2-7 and V is TRBV13; TRBD1 matches 8 bases. The J segment lost 6 bases and the V segment lost 0 bases, leaving 4 bases of the junction unmatched. The CDR3 contains 14 residues. Germline loops: CDR1 PRHDT, CDR2 FYEKMQ (reference sequence). CDR3 coding DNA: TGTGCCAGCAGCTTAGGGCAGGGGGCGGTCGAGCAGTACTTC. This codes for CASSLGQGAVEQYF. The full variable domain, in which reference TRBV13 and TRBJ2-7 provide the parts outside the CDR3, is AAGVIQSPRHLIKEKRETATLKCYPIPRHDTVYWYQQGPGQDPQFLISFYEKMQSDKGSIPDRFSAQQFSDYHSELNMSSLELGDSALYFCASSLGQGAVEQYFGPGTRLTVT.

The gene calls are TRBV7-6 and TRBJ2-3, with a tentative D call TRBD2 (6 bases). CDR3 size: 15 residues. Germline V gene data show CDR1 as SGHVS and CDR2 as FNYEAQ. V shed 0 bases and J shed 2 bases, with 9 bases lying between them. Written as DNA, the CDR3 is TGTGCCAGCAGCTTAGCGTCGGGGGACACAGATACGCAGTATTTT. It specifies CASSLASGDTDTQYF.

This clone has just a few counts. CDR3 DNA sequence: TGTGCCAGCCAAAGTAAGGGACAGGGGACCGGGGCCAACGTCCTGACTTTC. This codes for CASQSKGQGTGANVLTF. The rearrangement joins TRBV7-3 to TRBJ2-6; 10 positions agree with TRBD1. Trimming removed 8 bases from V and 4 bases from J; junction bases left unmatched: 11. Germline V gives CDR1 SGHTA, CDR2 FQGTGA. This CDR3 is built from 17 residues.